This TCR beta chain is from a study of T cells in narcolepsy. Study results and caveats: Same-patient CSF and blood CD4+ T cell clonotypes included HCRT-specific and TRIB2-specific autoreactive ones. Blood of same and different patients, but not healthy controls, reportedly held recurring autoreactive clonotypes.

Sequencing was performed with immunoSEQ multiplex PCR; in TCRdb, only in-frame clones are kept and a portion is missing. The profile shows tens of thousands of clones, around four fifths of them singletons. The CDR3 runs to 15 residues. Germline-derived CDR1 and CDR2 are KGHSH and LQKENI. V was shortened by 2 bases and J by 1 base, with 12 bases between the two germline ends. Turning to this clone: Its antigen is currently unknown.

The sequence derives from a human donor with narcolepsy. Sequenced sample: CD45RA- memory CD4+ T cells from PBMCs. The rearrangement links TRBV18 to TRBJ2-7; D is unresolved. The CDR3 DNA follows: TGTGCCAGCTCACCAGAGGCTGTAGGGTCCTACGAGCAGTACTTC. Encoded protein: CASSPEAVGSYEQYF.